This T cell receptor (beta chain) stems from a study of T cell repertoires in cytomegalovirus infection. About the research overall: CMV epitopes that were recently identified and HLA-C-restricted were used alongside well-studied HLA-B-restricted ones. Based on public TCR beta signatures, there were indications of CMV infection and of a matching HLA type. Findings of the study overall: Cumulative public TCR beta family frequency identified carriers of CMV plus the relevant HLA. Across the ex vivo response, the dominant clonotypes were HLA-C-restricted CMV-specific TCR beta clonotypes.

This clonotype has at least ten counts. What it binds is not known. Trimming took 0 bases from V and 6 from J, leaving 13 bases between them. Per the germline V gene, CDR1 is LGHNA and CDR2 is YSLEER. The CDR3 sequence is 15 residues long. Using its own MiXCR run on the reads, TCRdb lists one record per CDR3 protein. The data show roughly 90,000 distinct CDR3 sequences, with 20% to 30% seen just once and approximately 51% held by the top ten. The specimen comprised CD8+ T cells from cultured PBMCs, sampled from culture after CMV antigen stimulation. The chain combines TRBV4-3 with TRBJ2-3; D is possibly TRBD2 (6 bases). The sequence derives from a human donor in good health (CMV status not recorded). Some clones in this sample may be carry-over from other donors' samples. The CDR3 sequence is CASSQDSGRMDTQYF. The CDR3, as DNA: TGCGCCAGCAGCCAAGATAGCGGACGGATGGATACGCAGTATTTT.